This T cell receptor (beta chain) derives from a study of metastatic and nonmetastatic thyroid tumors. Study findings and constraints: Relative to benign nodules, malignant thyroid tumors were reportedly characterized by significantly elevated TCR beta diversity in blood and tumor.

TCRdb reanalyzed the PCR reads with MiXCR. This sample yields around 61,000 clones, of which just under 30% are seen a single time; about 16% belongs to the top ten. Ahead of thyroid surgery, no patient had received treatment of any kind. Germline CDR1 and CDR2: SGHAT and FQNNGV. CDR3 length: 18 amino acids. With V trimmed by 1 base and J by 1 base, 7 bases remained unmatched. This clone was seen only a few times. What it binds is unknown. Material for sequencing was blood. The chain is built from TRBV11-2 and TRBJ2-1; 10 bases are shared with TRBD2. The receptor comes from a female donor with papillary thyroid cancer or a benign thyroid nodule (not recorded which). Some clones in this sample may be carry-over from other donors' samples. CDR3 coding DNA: TGTGCCAGCAGCTTAGTACTTCAGACTAGCGGGTCCTACAATGAGCAGTTCTTC. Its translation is CASSLVLQTSGSYNEQFF.